This record covers a single T cell receptor (beta chain). What it recognizes is unknown. This sample stems from a study of radiation and T cells in renal cell carcinoma. Points from the study as a whole: Pretreatment tumor biopsies were lacking, so baseline clonotypes are unknown.

Time point here: blood 2 weeks post-SBRT. Sample treatment: 15 Gy SBRT to primary tumor, nephrectomy 4 weeks later. Here immunoSEQ multiplex PCR was the method, and the copy in TCRdb shows in-frame clones only, minus some. The sample shows roughly 130,000 clones, 75% to 90% of them seen only once. The V gene end was trimmed by 6 bases and the J gene end by 4 bases; junction bases not matched to a gene: 5. The CDR3 runs to 15 residues. Per germline, CDR1 MNHNS and CDR2 SASEGT. The sequence was obtained from a woman aged 55-69 years with renal cell carcinoma. The J gene is TRBJ1-6, the V gene TRBV6-1; 8 bases fit TRBD1. The material sequenced was blood, taken from a patient whose treatment included radiotherapy and nephrectomy. This CDR3 is CASRGQGSYNSPLHF. CDR3 DNA: TGTGCCAGCAGAGGACAGGGCTCTTATAATTCACCCCTCCACTTT.